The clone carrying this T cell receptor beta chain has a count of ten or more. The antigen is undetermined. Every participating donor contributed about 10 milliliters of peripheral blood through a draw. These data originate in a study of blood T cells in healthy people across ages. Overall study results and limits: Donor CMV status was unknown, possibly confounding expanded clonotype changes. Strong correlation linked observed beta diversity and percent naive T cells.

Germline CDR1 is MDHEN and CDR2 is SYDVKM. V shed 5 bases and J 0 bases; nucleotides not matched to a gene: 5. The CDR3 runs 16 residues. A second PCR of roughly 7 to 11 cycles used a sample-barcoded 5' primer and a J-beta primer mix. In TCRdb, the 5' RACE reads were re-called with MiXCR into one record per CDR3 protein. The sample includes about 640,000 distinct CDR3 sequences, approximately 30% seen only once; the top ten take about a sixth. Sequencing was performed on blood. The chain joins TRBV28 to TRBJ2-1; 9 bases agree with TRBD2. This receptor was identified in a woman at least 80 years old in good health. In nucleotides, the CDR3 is TGTGCCAGCAGTCCCCTAGCGGGGAGCTCCTACAATGAGCAGTTCTTC. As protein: CASSPLAGSSYNEQFF.